This is a list of T cell receptor beta chains from one sample in a study of blood T cell repertoires in COVID-19. Sequenced by immunoSEQ multiplex PCR; TCRdb stores in-frame clones only, minus some. The table has 150,000 to 200,000 clones, around 92% seen once. What was sequenced was peripheral blood. All receptors derive from a man between 60 and 75 years old with acute or convalescent COVID-19. Both conserved end residues are part of each CDR3. The D gene is left open where the match is weak. The size entry is marked missing in some rows and otherwise reads once, few, many or a size class.

clone_size	d_call	v_call	j_call	cdr3_nt	cdr3_aa
-	-	TRBV13	TRBJ1-1	TGTGCCAGCAGCGCAGGGCGGACTGAAGCTTTCTTT	CASSAGRTEAFF
once	TRBD2	TRBV2	TRBJ2-3	TGTGCCAGCAGGGTGGCTAGCGGGGCCACAGATACGCAGTATTTT	CASRVASGATDTQYF
-	TRBD1	TRBV11-2	TRBJ2-2	TGTGCCAGCAGCTTTCAGGGGGTCGGCGGGGAGCTGTTTTTT	CASSFQGVGGELFF
-	TRBD2	TRBV4-3	TRBJ2-1	TGCGCCAGCAGCCAGACATCGGGACTAGCTGGTGAGCAGTTCTTC	CASSQTSGLAGEQFF
few	TRBD1	TRBV10-2	TRBJ1-5	TGCGCCAGCAGTGAGTCGGCAGGGGGGCAGCCCCAGCATTTT	CASSESAGGQPQHF
-	-	TRBV7-8	TRBJ1-2	TGTGCCAGCAGCTTAGCCGGAGTGGGTGGCTACACCTTC	CASSLAGVGGYTF
-	-	TRBV4-1	TRBJ1-3	TGCGCCAGCAGCCAAGTCGGCCGCGGCGGCACCATATATTTT	CASSQVGRGGTIYF
-	-	TRBV12-3/TRBV12-4	TRBJ2-3	TGTGCCAGCAGTCCCCCGGCAGATACGCAGTATTTT	CASSPPADTQYF
once	-	TRBV27	TRBJ1-2	TGTGCCAGCAGTTTAGCATCCGGGATTAACTATGGCTACACCTTC	CASSLASGINYGYTF
-	TRBD2	TRBV3-1/TRBV3-2	TRBJ2-4	TGTGCCAGCAGCCAACGGCGGGGGGGCCAAAACATTCAGTACTTC	CASSQRRGGQNIQYF
-	TRBD1	TRBV7-8	TRBJ2-7	TGTGCCAGCAGCTTCCCACAGGGGAGCCGGTGGGACGAGCAGTACTTC	CASSFPQGSRWDEQYF
-	TRBD1	TRBV11-2	TRBJ2-3	TGTGCCAGCAGCTCCCAGGGGGCTGTGAGCACAGATACGCAGTATTTT	CASSSQGAVSTDTQYF
-	TRBD1	TRBV7-2	TRBJ2-6	TGTGCCAGCAGCCGGGTGGGACAGGGGGGCTCTGGGGCCAACGTCCTGACTTTC	CASSRVGQGGSGANVLTF
-	TRBD1	TRBV18	TRBJ1-1	TGTGCCAGCTCACCAAAGATCGGAACAGGGGTCTATGCTGAAGCTTTCTTT	CASSPKIGTGVYAEAFF
-	-	TRBV5-6	TRBJ1-5	TGTGCCAGCAGCTTGAGTAGGGGTAGGAGCAATCAGCCCCAGCATTTT	CASSLSRGRSNQPQHF
-	TRBD2	TRBV5-1	TRBJ2-3	TGCGCCAGCCAGCTGACTAGCGGGGGAGGAGATACGCAGTATTTT	CASQLTSGGGDTQYF
-	-	TRBV19	TRBJ2-7	TGTGCCAGTAGTGAGTTTGTCGGTGCTACCTACGAGCAGTACTTC	CASSEFVGATYEQYF
-	-	TRBV5-1	TRBJ2-1	TGCGCCAGCAGCTTGGCCCCCCCGGGTCAAAACAATGAGCAGTTCTTC	CASSLAPPGQNNEQFF
-	-	TRBV2	TRBJ2-3	TGTGCCAGCAGTATTGGACACGGTACGCAGTATTTT	CASSIGHGTQYF
-	-	TRBV6-2/TRBV6-3	TRBJ1-6	TGTGCCAGCAGTTACTCCCAAGCGGGGAGCTCCTATAATTCACCCCTCCACTTT	CASSYSQAGSSYNSPLHF
-	-	TRBV19	TRBJ2-1	TGTGCCAGTAGGGCATCGGGTCACCTCCGCCCTGAGCAGTTCTTC	CASRASGHLRPEQFF
-	TRBD1	TRBV12-3/TRBV12-4	TRBJ1-2	TGTGCCAGCAGCCCAGGGACAGGCGATGGCTACACCTTC	CASSPGTGDGYTF
-	-	TRBV11-2	TRBJ1-3	TGTGCCAGCAGCCCCTTTGGGGGGTACTCTGGAAACACCATATATTTT	CASSPFGGYSGNTIYF
-	-	TRBV24-1	TRBJ1-3	TGTGCCACCAAGACGGGTTCAGGAAACACCATATATTTT	CATKTGSGNTIYF
-	TRBD2	TRBV6-5	TRBJ2-1	TGTGCCAGCTGCACGGGAGGCTCCTACAATGAGCAGTTCTTC	CASCTGGSYNEQFF
-	TRBD2	TRBV7-9	TRBJ2-5	TGTGCCAGCAGCCCGTCCCTGCGCGGGGGGGTGGAGACCCAGTACTTC	CASSPSLRGGVETQYF
-	-	TRBV25-1	TRBJ2-7	TGTGCCAGCAGTGAATATACCCCAGGGACCTACGAGCAGTACTTC	CASSEYTPGTYEQYF
-	-	TRBV4-1	TRBJ1-3	TGCGCCAGCAGCCGACTAACGGGTGGCGGAAACACCATATATTTT	CASSRLTGGGNTIYF
-	-	TRBV12-3/TRBV12-4	TRBJ1-1	TGTGCCAGCAGCCCTGGACAGATCACTGAAGCTTTCTTT	CASSPGQITEAFF
-	-	TRBV3-1/TRBV3-2	TRBJ2-1	TGTGCCAGCAGCCAGCGCGGGAATGAGCAGTTCTTC	CASSQRGNEQFF